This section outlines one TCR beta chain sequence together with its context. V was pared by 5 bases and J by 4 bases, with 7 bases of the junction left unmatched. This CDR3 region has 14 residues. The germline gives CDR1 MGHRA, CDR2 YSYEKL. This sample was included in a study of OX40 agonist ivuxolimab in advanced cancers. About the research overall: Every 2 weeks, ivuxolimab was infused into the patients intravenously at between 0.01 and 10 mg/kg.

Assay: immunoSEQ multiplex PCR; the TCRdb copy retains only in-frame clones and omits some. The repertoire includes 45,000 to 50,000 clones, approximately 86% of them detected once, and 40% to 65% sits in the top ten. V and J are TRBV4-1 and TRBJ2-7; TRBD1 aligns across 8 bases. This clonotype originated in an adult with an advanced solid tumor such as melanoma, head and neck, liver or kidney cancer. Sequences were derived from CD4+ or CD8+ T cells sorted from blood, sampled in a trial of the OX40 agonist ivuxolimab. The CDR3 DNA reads TGCGCCAGCAGCTATGGGACAGGCCTGTACGAGCAGTACTTC. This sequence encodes CASSYGTGLYEQYF.